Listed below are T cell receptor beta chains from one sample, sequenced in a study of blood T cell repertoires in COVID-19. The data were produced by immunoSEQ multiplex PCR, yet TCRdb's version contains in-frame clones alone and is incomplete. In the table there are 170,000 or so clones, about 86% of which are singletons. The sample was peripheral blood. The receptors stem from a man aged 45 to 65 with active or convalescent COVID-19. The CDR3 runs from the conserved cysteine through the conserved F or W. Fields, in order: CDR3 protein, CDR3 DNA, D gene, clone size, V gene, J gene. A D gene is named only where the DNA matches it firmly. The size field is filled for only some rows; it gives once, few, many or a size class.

cdr3_aa: CASSLAKTGGKETQYF; cdr3_nt: TGTGCCAGCAGCTTAGCGAAGACAGGGGGAAAAGAGACCCAGTACTTC; d_call: TRBD1; clone_size: NA; v_call: TRBV7-9; j_call: TRBJ2-5
cdr3_aa: CASSPVGARPDTQYF; cdr3_nt: TGTGCCAGCAGCCCTGTGGGGGCCCGGCCAGATACGCAGTATTTT; d_call: NA; clone_size: NA; v_call: TRBV4-2; j_call: TRBJ2-3
cdr3_aa: CAWSKLTGELFF; cdr3_nt: TGTGCCTGGAGTAAGCTCACCGGGGAGCTGTTTTTT; d_call: NA; clone_size: once; v_call: TRBV30; j_call: TRBJ2-2
cdr3_aa: CASSRTGVGTQYF; cdr3_nt: TGCGCCAGCAGCCGAACAGGGGTGGGTACGCAGTATTTT; d_call: TRBD1; clone_size: NA; v_call: TRBV4-1; j_call: TRBJ2-3
cdr3_aa: CSVETNSNQPQHF; cdr3_nt: TGCAGCGTTGAGACTAATAGCAATCAGCCCCAGCATTTT; d_call: NA; clone_size: NA; v_call: TRBV29-1; j_call: TRBJ1-5
cdr3_aa: CASSVTGLGADTQYF; cdr3_nt: TGTGCCAGCAGTGTAACAGGGCTCGGGGCAGATACGCAGTATTTT; d_call: NA; clone_size: NA; v_call: TRBV2; j_call: TRBJ2-3
cdr3_aa: CASSLGPQANYGYTF; cdr3_nt: TGCGCCAGCAGCTTGGGCCCCCAGGCTAACTATGGCTACACCTTC; d_call: NA; clone_size: NA; v_call: TRBV5-1; j_call: TRBJ1-2
cdr3_aa: CAISGTGTDTQYF; cdr3_nt: TGTGCCATCTCCGGGACAGGGACAGATACGCAGTATTTT; d_call: TRBD1; clone_size: NA; v_call: TRBV24-1; j_call: TRBJ2-3
cdr3_aa: CASSLSGGEYNEQFF; cdr3_nt: TGTGCCAGCAGCTTATCTGGCGGGGAGTACAATGAGCAGTTCTTC; d_call: NA; clone_size: NA; v_call: TRBV7-9; j_call: TRBJ2-1
cdr3_aa: CASSQGAFTEAFF; cdr3_nt: TGTGCCAGCAGCCAGGGGGCTTTCACTGAAGCTTTCTTT; d_call: TRBD1; clone_size: NA; v_call: TRBV12-3/TRBV12-4; j_call: TRBJ1-1
cdr3_aa: CASTAQGVNTGELFF; cdr3_nt: TGCGCCAGCACAGCACAGGGGGTAAACACCGGGGAGCTGTTTTTT; d_call: TRBD1; clone_size: NA; v_call: TRBV5-1; j_call: TRBJ2-2
cdr3_aa: CASSLGRASNEQFF; cdr3_nt: TGTGCCAGCAGCTTAGGCCGCGCCTCCAATGAGCAGTTCTTC; d_call: NA; clone_size: NA; v_call: TRBV11-3; j_call: TRBJ2-1
cdr3_aa: CASSYMGEAEAFF; cdr3_nt: TGTGCCAGCAGTTACATGGGGGAGGCTGAAGCTTTCTTT; d_call: NA; clone_size: NA; v_call: TRBV6-2/TRBV6-3; j_call: TRBJ1-1
cdr3_aa: CASDGSYGYTF; cdr3_nt: TGTGCCAGTGATGGTAGCTATGGCTACACCTTC; d_call: NA; clone_size: NA; v_call: TRBV19; j_call: TRBJ1-2
cdr3_aa: CAWSEQTNSPLHF; cdr3_nt: TGTGCCTGGAGTGAACAGACAAATTCACCCCTCCACTTT; d_call: NA; clone_size: NA; v_call: TRBV30; j_call: TRBJ1-6
cdr3_aa: CASSSRGQSSTDTQYF; cdr3_nt: TGTGCCAGCAGCTCGCGGGGACAGTCCAGCACAGATACGCAGTATTTT; d_call: NA; clone_size: NA; v_call: TRBV4-2; j_call: TRBJ2-3
cdr3_aa: CASSLEEAARSKQYF; cdr3_nt: TGTGCCAGCAGCTTAGAGGAAGCGGCCCGCTCCAAGCAGTACTTC; d_call: NA; clone_size: few; v_call: TRBV11-2; j_call: TRBJ2-7
cdr3_aa: CAWDPGTRHEQYF; cdr3_nt: TGTGCCTGGGACCCCGGGACTAGGCACGAGCAGTACTTC; d_call: TRBD2; clone_size: NA; v_call: TRBV30; j_call: TRBJ2-7
cdr3_aa: CASSHWVSGAGRNEQFF; cdr3_nt: TGTGCCAGCAGCCACTGGGTTAGCGGGGCCGGTAGAAATGAGCAGTTCTTC; d_call: TRBD2; clone_size: once; v_call: TRBV5-6; j_call: TRBJ2-1
cdr3_aa: CASRPDRVGDTQYF; cdr3_nt: TGTGCCAGCAGACCCGACAGGGTCGGAGATACGCAGTATTTT; d_call: TRBD1; clone_size: NA; v_call: TRBV7-8; j_call: TRBJ2-3
cdr3_aa: CAISDSGSLNTEAFF; cdr3_nt: TGTGCCATCAGTGACTCGGGGAGCCTGAACACTGAAGCTTTCTTT; d_call: NA; clone_size: NA; v_call: TRBV10-3; j_call: TRBJ1-1
cdr3_aa: CASSPLPEFTDTQYF; cdr3_nt: TGTGCCAGCAGCCCCCTGCCGGAGTTCACAGATACGCAGTATTTT; d_call: NA; clone_size: NA; v_call: TRBV9; j_call: TRBJ2-3
cdr3_aa: CSVDAGFGNTIYF; cdr3_nt: TGCAGCGTTGATGCAGGGTTTGGAAACACCATATATTTT; d_call: NA; clone_size: few; v_call: TRBV29-1; j_call: TRBJ1-3
cdr3_aa: CASRMGGSYNEQFF; cdr3_nt: TGTGCCAGCAGGATGGGGGGCTCCTACAATGAGCAGTTCTTC; d_call: NA; clone_size: NA; v_call: TRBV27; j_call: TRBJ2-1
cdr3_aa: CASGGGTSGRKDNEQFF; cdr3_nt: TGTGCCAGCGGGGGGGGGACTAGCGGGAGAAAGGACAATGAGCAGTTCTTC; d_call: TRBD2; clone_size: NA; v_call: TRBV10-3; j_call: TRBJ2-1
cdr3_aa: CASTLVWGGTDTQYF; cdr3_nt: TGTGCCAGCACCCTGGTGTGGGGAGGCACAGATACGCAGTATTTT; d_call: NA; clone_size: NA; v_call: TRBV7-2; j_call: TRBJ2-3
cdr3_aa: CASSKFSSPCNQPQHF; cdr3_nt: TGTGCCAGCAGCAAATTCTCAAGCCCCTGCAATCAGCCCCAGCATTTT; d_call: NA; clone_size: NA; v_call: TRBV21-1; j_call: TRBJ1-5
cdr3_aa: CASSPGRGNYGYTF; cdr3_nt: TGCGCCAGCAGCCCCGGCAGGGGGAACTATGGCTACACCTTC; d_call: TRBD1; clone_size: NA; v_call: TRBV5-1; j_call: TRBJ1-2
cdr3_aa: CASSRQAPNEQFF; cdr3_nt: TGTGCCAGCAGCCGCCAGGCCCCGAATGAGCAGTTCTTC; d_call: NA; clone_size: once; v_call: TRBV3-1/TRBV3-2; j_call: TRBJ2-1
cdr3_aa: CAISERSPGYTEAFF; cdr3_nt: TGTGCCATCAGTGAGAGATCCCCAGGGTACACTGAAGCTTTCTTT; d_call: NA; clone_size: NA; v_call: TRBV10-3; j_call: TRBJ1-1
cdr3_aa: CASSLDRVDEQFF; cdr3_nt: TGTGCCAGCAGTCTTGACAGGGTCGATGAGCAGTTCTTC; d_call: TRBD1; clone_size: NA; v_call: TRBV6-5; j_call: TRBJ2-1
cdr3_aa: CASSPGTSRAGELFF; cdr3_nt: TGTGCCAGCTCACCAGGGACTAGTCGGGCCGGGGAGCTGTTTTTT; d_call: TRBD2; clone_size: NA; v_call: TRBV18; j_call: TRBJ2-2
cdr3_aa: CASSHFAGGEITYEQYF; cdr3_nt: TGTGCCAGCAGCCACTTTGCGGGGGGCGAAATAACCTACGAGCAGTACTTC; d_call: TRBD2; clone_size: NA; v_call: TRBV14; j_call: TRBJ2-7
cdr3_aa: CASSLGAGPQHF; cdr3_nt: TGTGCCAGCAGTTTAGGGGCCGGTCCCCAGCATTTT; d_call: NA; clone_size: NA; v_call: TRBV12-3/TRBV12-4; j_call: TRBJ1-5
cdr3_aa: CASSRTGGAGNTIYF; cdr3_nt: TGCGCCAGCAGTCGTACAGGGGGGGCTGGAAACACCATATATTTT; d_call: TRBD1; clone_size: NA; v_call: TRBV10-1; j_call: TRBJ1-3
cdr3_aa: CASSTGQGGNTIYF; cdr3_nt: TGTGCCAGCAGCACGGGACAGGGTGGGAACACCATATATTTT; d_call: TRBD1; clone_size: NA; v_call: TRBV7-6; j_call: TRBJ1-3
cdr3_aa: CASSQGVGQGKNEQFF; cdr3_nt: TGCGCCAGCAGCCAAGGGGTGGGACAGGGTAAAAATGAGCAGTTCTTC; d_call: TRBD1; clone_size: NA; v_call: TRBV4-1; j_call: TRBJ2-1
cdr3_aa: CASSSGTRVLFF; cdr3_nt: TGTGCCAGCAGTTCCGGGACTAGGGTTCTGTTCTTC; d_call: TRBD2; clone_size: NA; v_call: TRBV27; j_call: TRBJ2-1
cdr3_aa: CASSPWGGANYGYTF; cdr3_nt: TGCGCCAGCAGCCCCTGGGGGGGAGCTAACTATGGCTACACCTTC; d_call: NA; clone_size: once; v_call: TRBV5-1; j_call: TRBJ1-2
cdr3_aa: CASTYSRVSGYTF; cdr3_nt: TGTGCCAGTACCTACTCCCGGGTGTCCGGCTACACCTTC; d_call: NA; clone_size: NA; v_call: TRBV19; j_call: TRBJ1-2
cdr3_aa: CASSPRDRLYEQYF; cdr3_nt: TGTGCCAGCAGCCCCCGGGACAGGCTCTACGAGCAGTACTTC; d_call: TRBD1; clone_size: NA; v_call: TRBV7-2; j_call: TRBJ2-7
cdr3_aa: CASSGTGTAYGYTF; cdr3_nt: TGTGCCAGCAGTGGGACCGGGACAGCCTATGGCTACACCTTC; d_call: TRBD1; clone_size: NA; v_call: TRBV6-2/TRBV6-3; j_call: TRBJ1-2
cdr3_aa: CASRLGGPSYEQYF; cdr3_nt: TGTGCCAGCAGATTAGGGGGCCCCTCCTACGAGCAGTACTTC; d_call: TRBD1; clone_size: NA; v_call: TRBV27; j_call: TRBJ2-7
cdr3_aa: CASGLGAVGQSFLEQYF; cdr3_nt: TGTGCTAGTGGTTTGGGCGCCGTCGGACAGTCGTTTCTCGAGCAGTACTTC; d_call: NA; clone_size: NA; v_call: TRBV12-5; j_call: TRBJ2-7
cdr3_aa: CATSQTGDKGETQYF; cdr3_nt: TGTGCCACCTCTCAAACCGGGGACAAAGGGGAGACCCAGTACTTC; d_call: NA; clone_size: NA; v_call: TRBV24-1; j_call: TRBJ2-5
cdr3_aa: CASSLVSAAPDTQYF; cdr3_nt: TGCGCCAGCAGCTTGGTTTCAGCGGCTCCAGATACGCAGTATTTT; d_call: NA; clone_size: NA; v_call: TRBV5-1; j_call: TRBJ2-3
cdr3_aa: CASSLEPGMTYNEQFF; cdr3_nt: TGTGCCAGCAGCTTAGAGCCGGGAATGACCTACAATGAGCAGTTCTTC; d_call: NA; clone_size: NA; v_call: TRBV11-2; j_call: TRBJ2-1
cdr3_aa: CASSAYRAPTEAFF; cdr3_nt: TGCGCCAGCAGCGCTTACAGGGCCCCCACTGAAGCTTTCTTT; d_call: NA; clone_size: few; v_call: TRBV5-1; j_call: TRBJ1-1
cdr3_aa: CASSQVRGTLNEKLFF; cdr3_nt: TGCGCCAGCAGCCAAGTCCGCGGGACCCTCAATGAAAAACTGTTTTTT; d_call: NA; clone_size: NA; v_call: TRBV4-3; j_call: TRBJ1-4
cdr3_aa: CASSPRTGSSYEQYF; cdr3_nt: TGTGCCAGCAGCCCGCGGACGGGAAGCTCCTACGAGCAGTACTTC; d_call: NA; clone_size: NA; v_call: TRBV13; j_call: TRBJ2-7
cdr3_aa: CASSPEAGHLYGYTF; cdr3_nt: TGTGCCAGCTCACCAGAGGCGGGGCACCTCTACGGCTACACCTTC; d_call: NA; clone_size: NA; v_call: TRBV18; j_call: TRBJ1-2
cdr3_aa: CASSLGPGSGYSPLHF; cdr3_nt: TGTGCCAGCAGCTTAGGCCCTGGCTCGGGGTATTCACCCCTCCACTTT; d_call: NA; clone_size: NA; v_call: TRBV7-9; j_call: TRBJ1-6
cdr3_aa: CASSQDRAYGYTF; cdr3_nt: TGTGCCAGCAGCCAAGATCGAGCCTATGGCTACACCTTC; d_call: NA; clone_size: few; v_call: TRBV14; j_call: TRBJ1-2
cdr3_aa: CASSFRSWDRANYGYTF; cdr3_nt: TGTGCCAGCAGCTTCCGGTCCTGGGACAGAGCTAACTATGGCTACACCTTC; d_call: TRBD1; clone_size: NA; v_call: TRBV7-2; j_call: TRBJ1-2
cdr3_aa: CASSPGAGYTF; cdr3_nt: TGTGCCAGCAGCCCAGGGGCTGGCTACACCTTC; d_call: NA; clone_size: few; v_call: TRBV12-3/TRBV12-4; j_call: TRBJ1-2
cdr3_aa: CASSVRTGGYNQPQHF; cdr3_nt: TGTGCCAGTAGTGTAAGGACAGGGGGCTACAATCAGCCCCAGCATTTT; d_call: TRBD1; clone_size: NA; v_call: TRBV19; j_call: TRBJ1-5